This T cell receptor (beta chain) was captured by sequencing in a study of T cells in Graves' hyperthyroidism and ophthalmopathy. Looking at the study overall: Specimen type is peripheral blood, collected at initial diagnosis prior to any treatment.

With respect to this clonotype: Its antigen is not identified.

V was shortened by 0 bases and J by 10 bases, with 14 bases between the two germline ends. Looked up from germline, CDR1 is SGDLS and CDR2 is YYNGEE. The CDR3 consists of 14 residues. RNA transcripts yielded amplified TCR beta CDR3 regions. The HTBI primer set was used in a first-round RT-PCR of the TCR CDR3. MiXCR was run by TCRdb on the multiplex PCR reads, yielding one entry per CDR3 protein. Altogether about 400,000 distinct CDR3 sequences are present, about 16% being singletons, with the ten largest covering 30% to 35%. Absence of ophthalmopathy progression within 18 months defined stable Graves' hyperthyroidism. Study observations and caveats: Most clonotypes that expanded in the thyroid above 0.001 also showed up in blood.

This clonotype was obtained from a woman in her 30s with Graves' hyperthyroidism. Sequencing used blood. The rearrangement links TRBV9 to TRBJ2-1; D gene unclear. The CDR3 loop reads CASSVDGWRPEQFF. For the CDR3, the DNA is TGTGCCAGCAGCGTAGACGGGTGGAGACCGGAGCAGTTCTTC.